This T cell receptor beta chain emerged from a study of CD8+CD57+ T cells in acquired aplastic anemia. Study summary: An average of roughly 2.9 ug of DNA was obtained from sorted CD4+ and CD8+ cells. Study-level points and caveats: Controls and patients did not differ significantly in CD8+ Simpson's diversity. Patients and controls had in common twenty-nine CD8+ CDR3 sequences.

The table lists this clonotype with a count of one. Its specificity is unknown. The use of genomic DNA as template underpinned the TCR beta VDJ and CDR3 profiling. A single record per CDR3 protein comes from TCRdb applying MiXCR to the reads. The sample shows about 190,000 distinct CDR3 sequences, around 66% of them seen only once. The material sequenced was sorted CD4+, CD8+, or CD8+CD57+ T cells (not recorded which) from PBMCs. This receptor was identified in a human donor with severe aplastic anemia or a healthy control (not recorded which).

CDR3 sequence (DNA): TGCAGCGTGACAGGGGGGTACAATGAGCAGTTCTTC. Translation: CSVTGGYNEQFF. The rearrangement links TRBV29-1 to TRBJ2-1; 9 positions match TRBD1. Per the germline V gene, CDR1 is SQVTM and CDR2 is ANQGSEA. After removal of 6 bases from V and 4 bases from J, the junction contained 1 base not matched to a gene. There are 12 residues in the CDR3.